The 21 T cell receptor beta chains presented below share a single source sample, sequenced in a study of blood T cells in healthy people across ages (dated by TCRdb to between 2015 and 2017). Library preparation employed 5' RACE. The instrument was an Illumina HiSeq 2500. A second PCR of about 6 to 12 cycles was run with a J-beta primer mix and a sample-barcoded 5' primer. TCRdb passed the public sequencing reads through fastp at Q25 and MiXCR, retaining productive beta sequences. When rows share a CDR3 protein, they turn into one entry using the most common DNA and genes. This sample has roughly 1,500,000 distinct CDR3 sequences in its table, and 30% to 35% of those were observed once. Jointly, the top ten make up over 9% of the sample. The sequenced sample was blood. These receptors were obtained from a woman in her twenties or thirties in good health.

This clonotype was recorded a few times. The CDR3 DNA sequence: TGTGCCAGCAGTGTGGTTACAGTGACTGAAGCTTTCTTT. This gives the protein CASSVVTVTEAFF. The V and J genes are TRBV6-1 and TRBJ1-1; D is uncertain. With 4 bases removed from V and 5 bases from J, the gap between germline ends came to 11 bases. The V gene's germline CDR1 is MNHNS and CDR2 SASEGT. The CDR3 has 13 residues.

This clonotype came up a few times. The chain has TRBV15 and TRBJ2-1; 9 bases are shared with TRBD1. The CDR3 consists of 13 residues. With V trimmed by 9 bases and J by 3 bases, 3 bases remained unmatched. Germline V gene sequence: CDR1 LNHNV, CDR2 YYDKDF (reference sequence). This chain's CDR3 is CATQTGGYNEQFF. The CDR3 bases are TGTGCCACTCAGACAGGGGGCTACAATGAGCAGTTCTTC.

The rearrangement uses TRBV13 and TRBJ2-5; tentatively, D is TRBD1 (6 bases). Germline loops: CDR1 PRHDT, CDR2 FYEKMQ (reference sequence). The V and J ends lost 5 bases and 5 bases respectively, with 15 bases between them. This CDR3 comprises 14 residues. The CDR3 loop is CASSRYQGQETQYF. In DNA, the CDR3 is TGTGCCAGCAGCCGATATCAGGGGCAGGAGACCCAGTACTTC.

The table lists this clonotype with a count of one. As DNA, the CDR3 is TGCAGTGCTCCAGGCACAGATACGCAGTATTTT. It specifies CSAPGTDTQYF. This chain uses TRBV20-1 with TRBJ2-3; no clear D gene. Trimming cost V 5 bases and J 1 base, with 4 bases left between them. CDR3 length: 11 amino acids. Germline lookup yields CDR1 DFQATT and CDR2 SNEGSKA (reference sequence).

This sequence joins TRBV5-6 and TRBJ2-5; 7 bases align to TRBD2. The J segment lost 4 bases and the V segment lost 1 base, leaving 7 bases of the junction unmatched. There are 15 residues in the CDR3. The germline V gene has CDR1 SGHDT and CDR2 YYEEEE. CDR3 sequence (DNA): TGTGCCAGCAGCTTGACGATCGGGGGGAGAGAGACCCAGTACTTC. Amino acids: CASSLTIGGRETQYF.

This clonotype occurred a few times. The junction does not match germline at one end; this may be a read error. The chain joins TRBV7-7 to TRBJ2-5; weak D call: TRBD1 (6 bases). This CDR3 has 14 amino acids. Germline assignment: CDR1 SSHAT and CDR2 FNYEAQ (reference sequence). The CDR3 protein is CASGLWGTQETQYF. The DNA of the CDR3 is TGTGCCAGCGGCTTATGGGGGACACAAGAGACCCAGTACTTC.

This clonotype has only a few counts. CDR3 DNA sequence: TGTGCCAGCAGTTTAAGGGAGTACCACGAGCAGTACTTC. Translating it yields CASSLREYHEQYF. The V and J genes are TRBV27 and TRBJ2-7; weak D call: TRBD2 (5 bases). Germline V gene lookup returns CDR1 MNHEY and CDR2 SMNVEV (reference sequence). Trimming cost V 2 bases and J 5 bases, with 10 bases left between them. The CDR3 runs to 13 residues.

The chain links TRBV4-1 to TRBJ2-1; D unresolved. V was cut by 0 bases and J by 12 bases, with 15 bases left in between. CDR1 is MGHRA and CDR2 is YSYEKL in the germline V gene. The CDR3 spans 14 residues. DNA for the CDR3: TGCGCCAGCAGCCAAGAGTATAGTAGCCTGGGGCAGTTCTTC. Protein sequence: CASSQEYSSLGQFF.

The V call is TRBV4-1, the J call TRBJ1-5; D is undetermined. CDR1 MGHRA and CDR2 YSYEKL come from the germline V gene. Trimming cost V 0 bases and J 5 bases, with 11 bases left between them. CDR3 length: 15 amino acids. The CDR3 region is CASSQERLLDQPQHF. CDR3 nucleotide sequence: TGCGCCAGCAGCCAAGAGAGGCTGTTGGATCAGCCCCAGCATTTT.

The CDR3: CASSLAIAMATQYF. Here the CDR3 DNA reads TGCGCCAGCAGCTTGGCCATAGCGATGGCGACCCAGTACTTC. The chain has TRBV5-1 and TRBJ2-5; D is perhaps TRBD2 (5 bases). The length of the CDR3 is 14 residues. The V end was cut by 0 bases, the J end by 7 bases, with 13 bases between. Germline assignment: CDR1 SGHRS and CDR2 YFSETQ.

This clonotype was detected a few times. The chain couples TRBV6-6 to TRBJ2-1; D gene unclear. Germline V gives CDR1 MNHNY, CDR2 SVGAGI (reference sequence). Trimming left V 1 base short and J 10 bases short, with 8 bases between. CDR3 length: 12 residues. The CDR3 here is CASSYLGWEQFF. CDR3 nucleotides: TGTGCCAGCAGTTACTTGGGTTGGGAGCAGTTCTTC.

The chain joins TRBV27 to TRBJ1-5; 8 bases map to TRBD1. CDR3 length equals 17 residues. J was trimmed by 6 bases and V by 2 bases; bases with no gene match: 12. Germline V gene data show CDR1 as MNHEY and CDR2 as SMNVEV (reference sequence). The DNA of the CDR3 is TGTGCCAGCAGTTTACAGGGGGCAGGTCTGGGGGGTCAGCCCCAGCATTTT. Protein product: CASSLQGAGLGGQPQHF.

In nucleotides, the CDR3 is TGTGCCAGCAGCTTGGACTCTGAGACTCCCTACGAGCAGTACGTC. Its protein is CASSLDSETPYEQYV. This chain connects TRBV5-5 to TRBJ2-7, with D unresolved. The CDR3 loop spans 15 amino acids. The germline V gene has CDR1 SGHKS and CDR2 YYEKEE (reference sequence). V dropped 0 bases and J dropped 2 bases, with 12 bases sitting between them.

This chain joins TRBV12-3 or TRBV12-4 and TRBJ1-2, with unresolved D. This CDR3 has 13 amino acids. Trimming removed 5 bases at V and 8 bases at J, with 15 bases between. For the CDR3, the DNA is TGTGCCAGCAGTCTGAACCTGATGGAAGGCTACACCTTC. Translated: CASSLNLMEGYTF.

This clonotype turned up a few times. This chain joins TRBV24-1 and TRBJ2-7; D remains unclear. The germline V gene encodes CDR1 KGHDR and CDR2 SFDVKD. Trimming took off 0 bases at V and 1 base at J, with 15 bases between the two ends. CDR3 size: 17 residues. As DNA, the CDR3 is TGTGCCACCAGTGATTTGGTCATTGGGTATCAATCCTACGAGCAGTACTTC. Encoded protein: CATSDLVIGYQSYEQYF.

This clonotype has more than one count but fewer than ten. The CDR3 sequence: CASSQEGAGGYGYTF. CDR3 DNA sequence: TGCGCCAGCAGCCAAGAGGGGGCAGGGGGGTATGGCTACACCTTC. This sequence joins TRBV4-1 and TRBJ1-2, with 7 bases fitting TRBD1. Germline-derived CDR1 and CDR2 are MGHRA and YSYEKL. The trim removed 0 bases at V and 5 bases at J, leaving 6 bases unmatched. CDR3 length equals 15 residues.

In its sample, this clonotype was seen a few times. The chain uses TRBV9 and TRBJ2-3; weak D call: TRBD2 (5 bases). The CDR3 runs to 16 residues. V was clipped by 7 bases and J by 1 base, with 19 bases between them. Germline loops: CDR1 SGDLS, CDR2 YYNGEE. This CDR3 is CASSREGLYGTDTQYF. The DNA of the CDR3 is TGTGCCAGCTCCCGCGAGGGCCTCTACGGCACAGATACGCAGTATTTT.

The chain carries TRBV28 and TRBJ2-6; D is ambiguous. The V end was cut by 4 bases, the J end by 0 bases, with 4 bases between. Germline loops: CDR1 MDHEN, CDR2 SYDVKM. The CDR3 runs 14 residues. CDR3 bases: TGTGCCAGCAGTTGGGTCTCTGGGGCCAACGTCCTGACTTTC. Its protein product is CASSWVSGANVLTF.

V usage is TRBV20-1 and J usage is TRBJ1-2; 7 nucleotides match TRBD1. Unmatched junction bases numbered 12, after V lost 4 bases and J lost 1 base. The length of the CDR3 is 16 residues. From germline, CDR1 is DFQATT and CDR2 SNEGSKA (reference sequence). Written as DNA, the CDR3 is TGCAGTGCTAAAAACAAAGGGACAGCCAATAACTATGGCTACACCTTC. Translation: CSAKNKGTANNYGYTF.

V is TRBV9 and J is TRBJ1-1; 10 bases align to TRBD1. Germline CDR1 SGDLS, CDR2 YYNGEE. The CDR3 loop spans 17 amino acids. The junction had 8 bases not matched to a gene; V was cut back by 3 bases and J by 0 bases. The CDR3 DNA reads as TGTGCCAGCAGCGACCCCCGGGACAGGGGTATGAACACTGAAGCTTTCTTT. As protein: CASSDPRDRGMNTEAFF. The entire variable domain, with the rest obtained from reference TRBV9 and TRBJ1-1, is as follows: DSGVTQTPKHLITATGQRVTLRCSPRSGDLSVYWYQQSLDQGLQFLIQYYNGEERAKGNILERFSAQQFPDLHSELNLSSLELGDSALYFCASSDPRDRGMNTEAFFGQGTRLTVV.

This clonotype was observed at least ten times. The chain carries TRBV7-3 and TRBJ1-1; D gene ambiguous. The CDR3 covers 14 residues. With 0 bases removed from V and 1 base from J, the gap between germline ends came to 6 bases. Germline V gene lookup returns CDR1 SGHTA and CDR2 FQGTGA. Here the CDR3 DNA reads TGTGCCAGCAGCTTAACTGGCCCGAACACTGAAGCTTTCTTT. This gives the protein CASSLTGPNTEAFF.